Listed here are 21 T cell receptor beta chains from one sample, sequenced in a study of T cell repertoires in cytomegalovirus infection. TCRdb re-derived calls from the reads in MiXCR, one entry per CDR3 protein. The sample contains approximately 340,000 distinct CDR3 sequences, 25% to 35% of which appear only once. These receptors' antigens are unknown. The sample here was cultured PBMCs, taken from culture after CMV antigen stimulation. The receptors come from a human donor in good health (CMV status not recorded). Some clones in this sample may be carry-over from other donors' samples.

The gene calls are TRBV10-3 and TRBJ2-7, with 7 bases aligning to TRBD2. This CDR3 contains 15 residues. The V gene end was trimmed by 10 bases and the J gene end by 2 bases; junction bases not matched to a gene: 14. Germline CDR1 reads ENHRY; CDR2 reads SYGVKD. The CDR3 region has the DNA TGTGCCAGCCTGGCCGGAACTAGCGTGGCCTACGAGCAGTACTTC. This encodes CASLAGTSVAYEQYF.

This clonotype turned up a few times. The chain joins TRBV28 to TRBJ2-3; a possible D gene is TRBD1 (6 bases). V lost 6 bases, J lost 7 bases, and 20 bases lay in between. Per germline, CDR1 MDHEN and CDR2 SYDVKM. The CDR3 length is 15 residues. CDR3 DNA: TGTGCCAGCAGCACCCGCGGCAGGGGCCAATATACGCAGTATTTT. This codes for CASSTRGRGQYTQYF.

V gene TRBV7-2 combines with J gene TRBJ1-5; D call uncertain. The CDR3 is made up of 13 amino acids. Germline CDR1 SGHTA, CDR2 FQGNSA. Between the trimmed V and J ends, which lost 3 bases and 11 bases, there was a span of 14 bases. The CDR3 coding sequence is TGTGCCAGCAGCTTGACCCCTCCCAAGACCCAGCATTTT. This sequence encodes CASSLTPPKTQHF.

This clonotype occurred once. The rearrangement joins TRBV12-3 or TRBV12-4 to TRBJ1-5, with no clear D. V lost 2 bases to trimming and J lost 4 bases, with 6 bases between them. This CDR3 region has 13 residues. The CDR3 bases are TGTGCCAGCAGTTTAAGTCAGAATCAGCCCCAGCATTTT. This codes for CASSLSQNQPQHF.

The V gene is TRBV27, the J gene TRBJ1-1; tentatively, D is TRBD1 (6 bases). V lost 6 bases, J lost 0 bases, and 17 bases lay in between. This CDR3 has 16 residues. Germline V gene sequence: CDR1 MNHEY, CDR2 SMNVEV (reference sequence). The CDR3 region is CASRPPTGQLNTEAFF. The CDR3 coding sequence is TGTGCCAGCAGGCCCCCTACCGGACAGCTGAACACTGAAGCTTTCTTT.

This clonotype has a handful of counts. The rearrangement joins TRBV7-9 to TRBJ2-1, with TRBD2 matching 8 bases. V was clipped by 7 bases and J by 3 bases; unmatched bases: 11. CDR1 is SEHNR, CDR2 FQNEAQ, per germline (reference sequence). This CDR3 has 16 amino acids. The CDR3 coding sequence is TGTGCCAGCACCCGACAGAGCGGGGGACTCTACAATGAGCAGTTCTTC. Residues: CASTRQSGGLYNEQFF. Based on the CDR3 plus reference TRBV7-9 and TRBJ2-1, the full variable domain is DTGVSQNPRHKITKRGQNVTFRCDPISEHNRLYWYRQTLGQGPEFLTYFQNEAQLEKSRLLSDRFSAERPKGSFSTLEIQRTEQGDSAMYLCASTRQSGGLYNEQFFGPGTRLTVL.

In the case of this clonotype: One end of the junction does not line up with germline, which may come from a read error. The chain has TRBV4-1 and TRBJ2-6, with TRBD2 matching 13 bases. The CDR3 runs to 20 residues. Germline V lookup: CDR1 MGHRA, CDR2 YSYEKL. CDR3: CASSQVGLAGFRSGANVLTF. The CDR3 DNA follows: TGTGCCAGCAGCCAAGTGGGACTAGCGGGGTTCCGCTCTGGGGCCAACGTCCTGACTTTC.

Regarding this clonotype: Because it lacks the conserved phenylalanine or tryptophan at the end, this CDR3 is likely a read error. The chain has TRBV18 and TRBJ2-1, with D perhaps TRBD1 (5 bases). The CDR3 has 14 amino acids. Germline CDR1 and CDR2: KGHSH and LQKENI. Trimming cost V 6 bases and J 3 bases, with 12 bases left between them. CDR3 in amino acids: CASSGQGVYNEQFV. As DNA, the CDR3 is TGTGCCAGCTCGGGTCAGGGCGTCTACAATGAGCAGTTCGTC.

V is TRBV6-5 and J is TRBJ2-3; a weak D match, TRBD2 (5 bases). V was pared by 6 bases and J by 5 bases, with 9 bases between. Germline CDR1 reads MNHEY; CDR2 reads SVGAGI. The CDR3 totals 12 residues. The CDR3 DNA reads as TGTGCCAGCAGGGCTAGCCAAGATACGCAGTATTTT. Protein sequence: CASRASQDTQYF.

This rearrangement joins TRBV5-4 to TRBJ2-5; 7 positions match TRBD2. Germline V gene data show CDR1 as SGHNT and CDR2 as YYREEE (reference sequence). Germline trimming cut 5 bases from V and 1 base from J; bases unmatched to any gene: 11. The CDR3 spans 16 residues. CDR3 sequence: CASSPGGGRGQETQYF. DNA for the CDR3: TGTGCCAGCAGTCCCGGGGGAGGGAGGGGCCAAGAGACCCAGTACTTC.

The genes are TRBV2 and TRBJ1-1; tentatively, D is TRBD1 (6 bases). This CDR3 has 14 residues. The V gene lost 7 bases and the J gene lost 3 bases, with 15 bases spanning the gap. Germline CDR1 is SNHLY and CDR2 is FYNNEI. Here the CDR3 reads CASTVGARDTEAFF. The DNA for the CDR3 is TGTGCCAGCACCGTGGGGGCCCGGGACACTGAAGCTTTCTTT.

The chain recombines TRBV12-3 or TRBV12-4 with TRBJ1-1; D perhaps matches TRBD1 (6 bases). CDR3 length equals 17 residues. Trimming took 6 bases from V and 0 from J, leaving 20 bases between them. In DNA, the CDR3 is TGTGCCAGCAGAGACTTTAGAAACAGGGTAATGAACACTGAAGCTTTCTTT. It translates to CASRDFRNRVMNTEAFF.

The rearrangement joins TRBV12-3 or TRBV12-4 to TRBJ2-6; maybe TRBD1 (6 bases). The CDR3 loop spans 15 amino acids. V lost 5 bases, J lost 3 bases, and 11 bases lay in between. The CDR3: CASSHEGGGANVLTF. The CDR3 coding sequence is TGTGCCAGCAGTCACGAAGGGGGTGGGGCCAACGTCCTGACTTTC.

CDR3 DNA: TGTGCCAGCGCTTTGAGGGGTAGCAATCAGCCCCAGCATTTT. Translating it yields CASALRGSNQPQHF. This rearrangement joins TRBV27 to TRBJ1-5; D perhaps matches TRBD1 (5 bases). This CDR3 is 14 amino acids long. Germline V lookup: CDR1 MNHEY, CDR2 SMNVEV (reference sequence). Trimming took 8 bases from V and 0 from J, leaving 11 bases between them.

The rearrangement joins TRBV7-4 to TRBJ1-5; 9 nucleotides line up with TRBD1. Germline assignment: CDR1 SGHVT and CDR2 SQSDAQ. V lost 5 bases and J lost 7; bases outside the gene matches: 6. The CDR3 runs to 14 residues. CDR3 in amino acids: CASSPTDRGQPQHF. CDR3 nucleotide sequence: TGTGCCAGCAGCCCCACGGACAGGGGACAGCCCCAGCATTTT.

In this sample, this clonotype turned up a few times. The chain uses TRBV27 and TRBJ2-7, with D possibly matching TRBD2 (6 bases). Germline V CDR1 and CDR2: MNHEY, SMNVEV (reference sequence). The CDR3 is 13 amino acids. V lost 2 bases and J lost 5, with 10 bases in between. CDR3 residues: CASSLGGFNEQYF. CDR3 bases: TGTGCCAGCAGTTTAGGGGGGTTCAACGAGCAGTACTTC.

This clonotype was detected a few times. This rearrangement joins TRBV6-1 to TRBJ1-1; 10 positions match TRBD1. The CDR3 has 14 amino acids. V trimming: 3 bases; J trimming: 4 bases; junction bases outside the gene matches: 2. Germline CDR1 and CDR2: MNHNS and SASEGT. In DNA form, the CDR3 reads TGTGCCAGCAGTGAGAGACAGGGGGCCACTGAAGCTTTCTTT. Translated, it gives CASSERQGATEAFF.

This clonotype was detected only a few times. This rearrangement joins TRBV7-2 to TRBJ2-1; 9 positions match TRBD2. In germline, CDR1 is SGHTA, CDR2 FQGNSA. Trimming removed 5 bases from V and 5 bases from J; junction bases left unmatched: 10. This CDR3 spans 16 amino acids. The CDR3 protein is CASSPRASGTHNEQFF. The DNA for the CDR3 is TGTGCCAGCAGCCCAAGGGCTAGCGGGACGCACAATGAGCAGTTCTTC. Full variable domain (outside the CDR3, taken from reference TRBV7-2 and TRBJ2-1): GAGVSQSPSNKVTEKGKDVELRCDPISGHTALYWYRQSLGQGLEFLIYFQGNSAPDKSGLPSDRFSAERTGGSVSTLTIQRTQQEDSAVYLCASSPRASGTHNEQFFGPGTRLTVL.

This clonotype was seen only a few times. The chain links TRBV7-3 to TRBJ2-1; TRBD2 aligns across 10 bases. CDR1 and CDR2 from the germline V gene are SGHTA and FQGTGA. The CDR3 spans 15 residues. J lost 7 bases, V lost 4 bases, and 7 bases had no gene match. CDR3 coding DNA: TGTGCCAGCAGCTCCGGACTAGCGGTGGGGAATGAGCAGTTCTTC. Its translation: CASSSGLAVGNEQFF.

The gene calls are TRBV4-1 and TRBJ2-7; TRBD2 matches at 7 bases. Per germline, CDR1 MGHRA and CDR2 YSYEKL. CDR3 length equals 13 residues. J lost 2 bases, V lost 5 bases, and 3 bases had no gene match. CDR3 in amino acids: CASSVGTTYEQYF. The CDR3 DNA is TGCGCCAGCAGCGTCGGGACTACCTACGAGCAGTACTTC.

This clonotype occurred a few times. The rearrangement links TRBV7-3 to TRBJ2-1; a possible D gene is TRBD1 (6 bases). The germline CDR1 and CDR2 sequences are SGHTA and FQGTGA. CDR3 size: 16 residues. V was shortened by 4 bases and J by 0 bases, with 13 bases between the two germline ends. The CDR3 DNA reads TGTGCCAGCAGCTCCCTGGTGGGGGCCTCCTACAATGAGCAGTTCTTC. Amino acids: CASSSLVGASYNEQFF.